Below, one TCR beta chain is given with its context. This clone was observed a few times. The target of this receptor is not known. It has no much larger one-base neighbor in the sample; base qualities were not kept. V loses 6 bases at its end and J loses 4 bases; junction bases beyond the gene matches: 11. CDR1 SEHNR and CDR2 FQNEAQ are derived from the germline V gene (reference sequence). Reading from cysteine to phenylalanine, the CDR3 counts 16 amino acids. The DNA shown is the 48-base CDR3, in frame from base 1. The data stem from a study of cytomegalovirus exposure and HLA in healthy donors (dated by TCRdb to the late 2010s). Notes on the research overall: According to an earlier analysis of 587 of the donors, about 179 million T cells yielded 90 million to 130 million unique TCR beta sequences and about 300 Gb of sequence data. Roughly 300 gigabases of sequencing data and around 85 million unique TCR sequences made up an early release that covered roughly 670 HLA-typed donors. A separate validation cohort of more than 100 different subjects was used in addition to the roughly 670-subject first cohort. HLA typing included class I and class II loci at four-digit resolution. Five DR-DQ haplotypes were treated as single units for association and clustering because of strong linkage in the cohort. Donor age, sex, ethnicity and CMV serostatus were compiled together with the repertoire data. The study profiled the T cell repertoires of about 640 subjects by immunosequencing and related them to cytomegalovirus serostatus. Every repertoire in the discovery cohort had been generated on one and the same sequencing platform. A later analysis re-examined previously published TCR beta repertoires from just over 650 donors and added high-resolution HLA genotyping to investigate patterns of TCR occurrence. On average, 235,054 unique TCR beta nucleotide sequences were sequenced per donor among 398 genotyped donors of the cohort, with roughly 18% of those sequences being non-productive. Rather than drawing on any new phenotypic data, the later analysis identified candidate immune exposures from TCR beta sequences and the way those sequences occurred across donors. A later genetic analysis used genome-wide SNP genotypes for about 65% of the roughly 700 donors, treating that subset as a discovery cohort. High-throughput TCR immunosequencing, statistical association of individual TCRs with disease status, and machine learning were combined to predict cytomegalovirus infection status. The genetic ancestry cluster associated with self-reported Caucasian donors included approximately 85% of the 300 to 400 genotyped donors. An earlier analysis of around 540 of the donors applied high-throughput TCR beta sequencing to assess whether each TCR beta V gene segment acted as functional or pseudogenic. The study was designed to test whether signatures of past pathogen exposure could be identified by cataloging public T cell receptors. Typing coverage differed by locus: A, B, C, DRB1 and DQB1 were typed in roughly 620-640 donors, DQA1 in 500 to 550, DPA1 in nearly 610, and DPB1 in just under 490. On the study overall, not on this receptor specifically: In the study, roughly 160 TCR beta chains were listed as associated with cytomegalovirus. A further reported finding was that TCR beta sequences accurately predicted the HLA-A and HLA-B alleles for most subjects in the first cohort. Because counts were too low, roughly 18 rarely observed V segments, including chromosome 9 orphons, were left out of the earlier analysis of 587 of the donors. A few of the identified cytomegalovirus-associated TCR beta chains were confirmed in vitro to be specific for cytomegalovirus antigens. Strong co-occurrence of HLA alleles, especially DR and DQ, made assigning TCR associations to individual alleles difficult. A later analysis reported that several top co-occurrence clusters appeared linked to parvovirus B19, influenza, CMV and Epstein-Barr virus. Most TCR sequences were observed very rarely across donors, whereas some public TCRs were present in many individuals. A later analysis found that HLA-associated TCR beta chains were more clonally expanded and had lower generation probabilities than equally common non-associated chains. Only TCR beta chains were sequenced in this cohort, and the absence of alpha or paired-chain data limited detectable features. Because some donors lacked HLA typing at each locus, the association tests relied only on the typed subset. Some IMGT-functional V segments, including TRBV6-2 and TRBV6-3, could not be distinguished by the 87-base-pair reads and were therefore excluded. Immune exposure information for the cohort was limited to CMV serostatus. Linkage disequilibrium might explain the correlated functional status among segregating V segments, but an unknown experimental factor could not be ruled out. A cluster of highly shared sequence variants was judged likely to be a technical artifact of the sequencing pipeline. It was suggested by the authors that the approach could potentially be generalized to other disease states and immunological phenotypes. Cytomegalovirus status was reported to be diagnosed by the classifier with high specificity and sensitivity in both the original and validation cohorts. Sequencing depth was assumed to be roughly uniform across donors in the presence/absence analyses, though that assumption may not hold. A later analysis found that most CMV-associated TCR beta chains appeared HLA-restricted, with HLA associations seemingly driven largely by CMV exposure. In a later genetic analysis, a missense DCLRE1C variant was associated with V-gene and J-gene trimming of TCR beta chains, and the association was replicated in an independent cohort. According to a later genetic analysis, donors in an Asian-associated ancestry cluster had fewer N-insertions in productive TCRs than the roughly 670-donor mean. Specific HLA alleles were associated with 15,000 to 20,000 TCR beta sequences at a false discovery rate of 0.05 in a later analysis. An earlier analysis of around 500 of the donors showed that most TCR beta V segments appeared in productive rearrangements either about 90% or about 30% of the time, which broadly matched IMGT annotations. According to a later analysis, TCR association rates differed among HLA loci, with DRB1 alleles showing the most associated TCRs and HLA-C alleles showing the fewest.

The cohort was made up of about 670 healthy bone marrow donors. At the time of sampling, all cohort members were nominally healthy, though unrecorded immune exposures were likely present. The donor tested CMV seronegative and was one of the 352 seronegative cohort members. A peripheral blood sample was collected from each donor, and TCR beta sequencing was performed on peripheral blood mononuclear cells. Genomic DNA was extracted from the blood cell samples with the Qiagen DNeasy Blood Extraction Kit. Library generation was performed with the immunoSEQ multiplex PCR assay. A mixture of 60 forward primers for TCR Vbeta segments and 13 reverse primers for TCR Jbeta segments was used in the multiplex PCR. The CDR3 region of rearranged TCR beta genes was amplified from genomic DNA by a multiplex PCR assay. Amplified TCR beta libraries were sequenced as 87-base-pair reads on the Illumina HiSeq System. Per the source publication's procedure: A later analysis tallied roughly 78 million unique TCR beta chains across the 640 or so repertoires, and around 12 million of those chains were shared by two or more donors. To remove PCR and sequencing errors, raw reads were error-corrected and collapsed into unique sequences using a nearest-neighbor algorithm that merged closely related sequences. CDR3 sequences were aligned to IMGT reference sequences to assign V, D and J gene segments. For a sequence to be retained, at least a six-nucleotide match to both a V gene segment and a J gene segment was required. Rearrangements were called productive when the CDR3 lacked stop codons and stayed in frame with V and J; all others were non-productive. Following IMGT convention, CDR3 was defined as the stretch from the second conserved V-encoded cysteine to the conserved J-encoded phenylalanine. Sequences without an unambiguous match to a single V gene segment were excluded from the earlier analysis of almost 600 of the donors. An earlier analysis of some 610 of the donors called V segments functional above 56.7% productive rearrangements and segregating when the between-donor standard deviation exceeded 5%. A statistical classification framework was built to diagnose cytomegalovirus status from the catalog of TCR beta chain sequences. In a later analysis, V and J genes were assigned by comparing TCR nucleotide sequences against IMGT/GENE-DB human TR gene sequences. Using the TCRdist pipeline, a later analysis assigned CDR3 sequences along with most-parsimonious VDJ recombination scenarios. In a later analysis, each TCR beta chain was defined by its CDR3 amino acid sequence together with its V-gene family, and reads without a unique V-gene family were excluded. In a later analysis, 450 to 600 highly shared, low-generation-probability nucleotide sequences were removed to address suspected cross-contamination and a sequencing artifact. For each public chain, a later analysis derived a clonal expansion index from normalized ranks of inferred template counts within each repertoire. A later analysis computed generation probabilities with a VDJ recombination model fitted to out-of-frame rearrangements, and checked the results against IGoR. In a later analysis, hypergeometric tests were used to score TCR-TCR, TCR-HLA and TCR-CMV co-occurrence, with a repertoire-size bias correction applied to TCR pairs. A later analysis estimated false discovery rates by permuting HLA or CMV assignments 20 times. A later analysis grouped co-occurring TCRs with DBSCAN, adding TCRdist sequence similarity when clustering within HLA-allele-positive subsets. Repertoires with fewer than 30,000 or more than 120,000 public chains were left out of co-occurrence clustering, as were about 5 repertoires with anomalous nucleotide sharing. TCRdb carries this immuneACCESS record with in-frame sequences only. Its versions omit some clonotypes, under half of them owing to an unresolved V gene in the studies checked, with the rest unexplained. That table is the source of V, J and clone size, and D and trimming were worked out from the DNA. This sample lists 130,000 to 150,000 clones; roughly 78% were detected once. Together, the top ten hold around 3% of the sample.

This receptor chain uses TRBV7-9 and TRBJ1-1, with TRBD1 identical over 10 junction bases. The material sequenced was PBMCs. This receptor was identified in a female donor in good health and CMV-seronegative. The DNA sequence is TGTGCCAGCAGACACACACCGGGACAGGGGCTCACTGAAGCTTTCTTT. Its amino acids are CASRHTPGQGLTEAFF.